The following is a T cell receptor beta chain sequence with its context. The sample comes from a study of blood T cell repertoires in COVID-19. Profiled with immunoSEQ multiplex PCR; TCRdb holds only in-frame clones, not every one. The profile shows 85,000 to 90,000 clones, about 84% of them singletons. The trim removed 3 bases at V and 7 bases at J, leaving 7 bases unmatched. Germline CDR1 and CDR2: SGHVS and FQNEAQ. This CDR3 spans 15 amino acids. The sequenced sample was peripheral blood. The TCR was taken from a human donor in a cohort sampled during active COVID-19. The J gene is TRBJ1-5, the V gene TRBV7-8; 9 positions match TRBD1. CDR3 DNA: TGTGCCAGCAGCTTCGGACAGGGGCAGGCACAGCCCCAGCATTTT. Translating gives CASSFGQGQAQPQHF.